Described below is a single T cell receptor (beta chain) sequence and its context. J gave up 4 bases and V 5 bases, and 8 bases lay outside the gene matches. This CDR3 is built from 15 residues. Germline CDR1 reads SEHNR; CDR2 reads FQNEAQ (reference sequence). Per the original data handling: Amplification of reference gene primers was used by the study to estimate nucleated cell counts. Profiling relied on immunoSEQ multiplex PCR, and the TCRdb table lists in-frame clones only, not all of them. D and trimming were read from the DNA, whereas the V and J calls and clone size are those reported in that table. The repertoire holds approximately 130,000 clones, with approximately 71% as singletons. These data come from a study of blood T cell repertoires in COVID-19. In the study overall: Samples of COVID-19 (acute and convalescent) were obtained from the United States, Italy and Spain.

J is TRBJ2-5 and V is TRBV7-9, with 9 positions matching TRBD2. This sequence was found in a woman between 65 and 79 years old with acute or convalescent COVID-19. Sequenced sample: peripheral blood. CDR3 residues: CASSREGLASETQYF. In DNA, the CDR3 is TGTGCCAGCAGCAGGGAGGGACTAGCATCAGAGACCCAGTACTTC.